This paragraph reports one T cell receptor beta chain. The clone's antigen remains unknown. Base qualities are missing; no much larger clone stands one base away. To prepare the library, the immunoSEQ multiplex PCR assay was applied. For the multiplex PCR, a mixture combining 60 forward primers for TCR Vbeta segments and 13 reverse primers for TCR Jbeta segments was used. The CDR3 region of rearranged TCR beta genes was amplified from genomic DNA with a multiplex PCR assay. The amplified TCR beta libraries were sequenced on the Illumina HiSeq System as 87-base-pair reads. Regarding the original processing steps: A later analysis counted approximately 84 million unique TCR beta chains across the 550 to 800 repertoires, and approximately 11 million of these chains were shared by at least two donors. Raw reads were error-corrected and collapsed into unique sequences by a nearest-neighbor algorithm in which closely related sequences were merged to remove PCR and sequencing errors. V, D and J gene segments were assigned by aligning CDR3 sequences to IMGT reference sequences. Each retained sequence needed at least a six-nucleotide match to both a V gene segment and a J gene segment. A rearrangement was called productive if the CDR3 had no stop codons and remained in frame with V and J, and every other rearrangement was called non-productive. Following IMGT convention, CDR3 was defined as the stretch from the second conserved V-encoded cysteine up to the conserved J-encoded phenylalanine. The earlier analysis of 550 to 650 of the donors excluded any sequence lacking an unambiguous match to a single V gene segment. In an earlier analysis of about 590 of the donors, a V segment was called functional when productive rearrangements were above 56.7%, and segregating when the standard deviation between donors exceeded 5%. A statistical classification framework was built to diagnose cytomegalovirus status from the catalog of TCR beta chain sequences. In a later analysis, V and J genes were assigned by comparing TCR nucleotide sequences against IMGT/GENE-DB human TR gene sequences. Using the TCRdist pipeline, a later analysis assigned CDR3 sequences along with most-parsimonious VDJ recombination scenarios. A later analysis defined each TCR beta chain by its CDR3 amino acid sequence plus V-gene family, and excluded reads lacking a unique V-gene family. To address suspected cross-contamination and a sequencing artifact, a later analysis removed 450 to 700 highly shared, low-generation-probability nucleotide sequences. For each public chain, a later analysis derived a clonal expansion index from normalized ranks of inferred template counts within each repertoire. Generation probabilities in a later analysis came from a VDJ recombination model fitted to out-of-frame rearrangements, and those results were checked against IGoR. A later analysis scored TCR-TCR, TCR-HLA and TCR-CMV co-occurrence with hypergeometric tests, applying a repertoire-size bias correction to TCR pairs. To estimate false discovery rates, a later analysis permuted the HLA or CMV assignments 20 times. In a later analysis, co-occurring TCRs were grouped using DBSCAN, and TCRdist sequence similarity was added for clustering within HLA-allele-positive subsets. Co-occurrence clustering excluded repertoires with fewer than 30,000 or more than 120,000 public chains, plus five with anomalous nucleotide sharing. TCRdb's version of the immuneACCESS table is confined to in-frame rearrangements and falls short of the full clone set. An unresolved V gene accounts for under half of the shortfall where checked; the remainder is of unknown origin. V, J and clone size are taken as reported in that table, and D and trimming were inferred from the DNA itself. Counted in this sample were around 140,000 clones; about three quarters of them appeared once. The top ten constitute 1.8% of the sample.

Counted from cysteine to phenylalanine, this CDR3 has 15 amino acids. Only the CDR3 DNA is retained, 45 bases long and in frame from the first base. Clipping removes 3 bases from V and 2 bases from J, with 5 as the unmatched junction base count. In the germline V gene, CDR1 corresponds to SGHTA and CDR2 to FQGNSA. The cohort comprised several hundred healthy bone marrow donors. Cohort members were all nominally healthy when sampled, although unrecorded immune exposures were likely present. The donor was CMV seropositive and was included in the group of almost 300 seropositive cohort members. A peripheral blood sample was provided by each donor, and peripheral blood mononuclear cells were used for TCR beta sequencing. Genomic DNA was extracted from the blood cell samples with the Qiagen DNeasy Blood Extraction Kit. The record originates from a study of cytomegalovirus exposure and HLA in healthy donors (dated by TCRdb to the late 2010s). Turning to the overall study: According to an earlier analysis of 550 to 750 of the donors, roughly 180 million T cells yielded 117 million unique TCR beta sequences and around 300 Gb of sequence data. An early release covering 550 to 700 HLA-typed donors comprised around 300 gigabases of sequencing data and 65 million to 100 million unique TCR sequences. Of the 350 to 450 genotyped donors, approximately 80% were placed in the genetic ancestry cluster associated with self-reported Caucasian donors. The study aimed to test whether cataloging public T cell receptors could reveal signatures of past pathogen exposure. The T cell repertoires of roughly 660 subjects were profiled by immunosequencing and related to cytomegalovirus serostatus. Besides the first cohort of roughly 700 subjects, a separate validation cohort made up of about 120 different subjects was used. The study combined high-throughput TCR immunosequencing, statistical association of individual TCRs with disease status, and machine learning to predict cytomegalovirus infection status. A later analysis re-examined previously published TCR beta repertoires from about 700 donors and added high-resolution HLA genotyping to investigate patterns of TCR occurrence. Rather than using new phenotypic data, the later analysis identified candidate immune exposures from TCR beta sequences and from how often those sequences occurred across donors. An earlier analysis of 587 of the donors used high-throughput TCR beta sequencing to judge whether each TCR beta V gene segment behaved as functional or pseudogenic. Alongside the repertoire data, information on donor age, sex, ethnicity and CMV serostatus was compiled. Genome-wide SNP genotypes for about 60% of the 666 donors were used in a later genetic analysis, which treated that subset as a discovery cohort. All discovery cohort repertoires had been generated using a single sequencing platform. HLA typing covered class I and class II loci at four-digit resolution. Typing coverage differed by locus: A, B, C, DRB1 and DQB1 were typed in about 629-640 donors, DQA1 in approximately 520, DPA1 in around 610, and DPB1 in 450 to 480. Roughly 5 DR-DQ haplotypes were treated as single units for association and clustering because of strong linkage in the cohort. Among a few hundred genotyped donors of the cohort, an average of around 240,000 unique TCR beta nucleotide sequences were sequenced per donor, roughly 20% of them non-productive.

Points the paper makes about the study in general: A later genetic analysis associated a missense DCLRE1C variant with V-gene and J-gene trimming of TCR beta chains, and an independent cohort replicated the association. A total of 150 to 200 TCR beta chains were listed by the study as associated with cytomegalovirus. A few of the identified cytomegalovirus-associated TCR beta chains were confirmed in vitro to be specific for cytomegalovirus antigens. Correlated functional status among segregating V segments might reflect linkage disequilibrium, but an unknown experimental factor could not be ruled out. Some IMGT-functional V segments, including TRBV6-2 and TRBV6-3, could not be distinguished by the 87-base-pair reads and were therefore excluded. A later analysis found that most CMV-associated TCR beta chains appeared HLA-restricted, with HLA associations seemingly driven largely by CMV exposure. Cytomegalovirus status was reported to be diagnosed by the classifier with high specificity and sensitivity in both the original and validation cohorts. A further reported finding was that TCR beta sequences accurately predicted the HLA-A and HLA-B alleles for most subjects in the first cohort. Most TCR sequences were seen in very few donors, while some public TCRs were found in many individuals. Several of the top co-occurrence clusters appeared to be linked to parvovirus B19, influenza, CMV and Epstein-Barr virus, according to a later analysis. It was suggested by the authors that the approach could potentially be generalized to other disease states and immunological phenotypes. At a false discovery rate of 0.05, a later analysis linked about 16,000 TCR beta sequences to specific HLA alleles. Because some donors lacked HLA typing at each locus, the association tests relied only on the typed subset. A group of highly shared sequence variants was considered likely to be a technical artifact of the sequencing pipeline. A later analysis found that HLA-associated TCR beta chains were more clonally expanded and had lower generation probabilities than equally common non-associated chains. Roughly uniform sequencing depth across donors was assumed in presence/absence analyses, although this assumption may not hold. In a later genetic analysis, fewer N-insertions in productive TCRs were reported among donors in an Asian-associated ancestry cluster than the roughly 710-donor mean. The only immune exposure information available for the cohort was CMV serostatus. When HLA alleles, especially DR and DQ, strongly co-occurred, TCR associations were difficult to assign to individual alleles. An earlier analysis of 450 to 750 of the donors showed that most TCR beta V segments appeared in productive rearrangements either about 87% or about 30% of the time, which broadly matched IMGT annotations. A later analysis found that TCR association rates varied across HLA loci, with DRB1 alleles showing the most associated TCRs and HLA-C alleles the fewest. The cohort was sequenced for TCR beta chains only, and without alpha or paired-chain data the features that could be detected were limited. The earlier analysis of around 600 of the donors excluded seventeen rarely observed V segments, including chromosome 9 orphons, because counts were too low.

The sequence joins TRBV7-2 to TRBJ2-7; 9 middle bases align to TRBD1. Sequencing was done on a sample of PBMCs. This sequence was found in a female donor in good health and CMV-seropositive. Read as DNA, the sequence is TGTGCCAGCAGCTTGGCAGGACAGGGGACCTACGAGCAGTACTTC. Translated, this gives CASSLAGQGTYEQYF.